In its sample, the clone carrying this T cell receptor (beta chain) was seen once. This sample is drawn from a study of blood T cell repertoires in COVID-19. The CDR3 runs 17 residues. Germline CDR1 reads MNHNS; CDR2 reads SASEGT. Trimming removed 1 base from V and 4 bases from J, with 17 bases in between. In the original analysis: Reference gene primer amplification yielded estimated nucleated cell counts. Data came from immunoSEQ multiplex PCR; TCRdb stores just in-frame clones and leaves some out. V and J calls and clone size are given by that table; D and trimming were obtained from the DNA. The sample contains hundreds of thousands of clones, around four fifths of which appear only once.

This TCR was recovered from a woman in her fifties or sixties with active or convalescent COVID-19. J is TRBJ2-1 and V is TRBV6-1; a possible D gene is TRBD2 (6 bases). Sequencing was carried out using peripheral blood. The CDR3 coding sequence is TGTGCCAGCAGTGAAGTTCTCGGGGCTAGCGCTTACAATGAGCAGTTCTTC. Protein sequence: CASSEVLGASAYNEQFF.